This TCR beta chain was sequenced during a study of T cells in Graves' hyperthyroidism and ophthalmopathy. Amplification yielded TCR beta CDR3 regions, with RNA transcripts as the source. Using the HTBI primer set, a first-round RT-PCR was run on the TCR CDR3. TCRdb re-derived calls from the multiplex PCR reads in MiXCR, one entry per CDR3 protein. Of a few hundred thousand distinct CDR3 sequences listed, less than 20% are singletons. This TCR was recovered from a woman under 30 with Graves' hyperthyroidism. Material for sequencing was blood.

CDR3 in amino acids: CASSQRTRSSYNEQFF. CDR3 coding DNA: TGCGCCAGCAGCCAACGGACTAGGAGCTCCTACAATGAGCAGTTCTTC. This rearrangement joins TRBV4-1 to TRBJ2-1, with 7 bases that match TRBD2. Trimming cost V 2 bases and J 0 bases; bases outside gene matches: 4. Germline assignment: CDR1 MGHRA and CDR2 YSYEKL. This CDR3 spans 16 amino acids.